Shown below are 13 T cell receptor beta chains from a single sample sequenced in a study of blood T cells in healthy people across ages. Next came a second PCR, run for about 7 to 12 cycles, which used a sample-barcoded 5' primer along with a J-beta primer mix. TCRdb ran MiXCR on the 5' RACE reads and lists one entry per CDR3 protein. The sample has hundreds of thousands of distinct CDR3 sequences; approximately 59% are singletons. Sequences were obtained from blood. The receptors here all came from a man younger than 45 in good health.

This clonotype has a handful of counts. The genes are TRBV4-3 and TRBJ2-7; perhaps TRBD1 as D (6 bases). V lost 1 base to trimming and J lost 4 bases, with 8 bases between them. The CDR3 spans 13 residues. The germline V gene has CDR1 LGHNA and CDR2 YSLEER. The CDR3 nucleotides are TGCGCCAGCAGCCAAGTTAGGGGGTACGAGCAGTACTTC. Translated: CASSQVRGYEQYF.

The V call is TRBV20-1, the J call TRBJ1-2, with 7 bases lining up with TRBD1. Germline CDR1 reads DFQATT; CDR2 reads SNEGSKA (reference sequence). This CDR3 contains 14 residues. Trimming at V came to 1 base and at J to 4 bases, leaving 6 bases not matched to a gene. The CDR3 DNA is TGCAGTGCTAGAGTCCCGGACAGGCGCTATGGCTACACCTTC. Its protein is CSARVPDRRYGYTF.

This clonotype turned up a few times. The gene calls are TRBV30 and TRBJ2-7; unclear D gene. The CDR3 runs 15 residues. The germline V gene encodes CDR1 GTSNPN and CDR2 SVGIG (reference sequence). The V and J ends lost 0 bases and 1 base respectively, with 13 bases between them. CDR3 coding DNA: TGTGCCTGGAGTGTAGGCAGCAGCTTATCCTACGAGCAGTACTTC. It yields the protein CAWSVGSSLSYEQYF.

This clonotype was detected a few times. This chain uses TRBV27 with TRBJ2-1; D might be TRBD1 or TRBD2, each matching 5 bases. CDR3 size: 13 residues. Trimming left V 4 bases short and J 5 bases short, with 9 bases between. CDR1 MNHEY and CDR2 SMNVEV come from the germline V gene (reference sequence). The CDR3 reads CASSSGRNNEQFF. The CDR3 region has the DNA TGTGCCAGCAGTTCGGGGCGGAACAATGAGCAGTTCTTC.

CDR3 DNA: TGTGCCAGCAGCTACCGGACAGGGAGACACAATGAGCAGTTCTTC. This translates into CASSYRTGRHNEQFF. V and J are TRBV7-8 and TRBJ2-1, with 8 bases aligning to TRBD1. CDR3 length equals 15 residues. V lost 4 bases and J lost 5; bases outside the gene matches: 7. Germline V gene lookup returns CDR1 SGHVS and CDR2 FQNEAQ.

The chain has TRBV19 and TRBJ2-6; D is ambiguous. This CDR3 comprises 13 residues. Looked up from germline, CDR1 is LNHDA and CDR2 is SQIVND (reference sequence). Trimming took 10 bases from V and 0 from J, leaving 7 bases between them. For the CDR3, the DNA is TGTGCCACCGGATACTCTGGGGCCAACGTCCTGACTTTC. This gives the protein CATGYSGANVLTF.

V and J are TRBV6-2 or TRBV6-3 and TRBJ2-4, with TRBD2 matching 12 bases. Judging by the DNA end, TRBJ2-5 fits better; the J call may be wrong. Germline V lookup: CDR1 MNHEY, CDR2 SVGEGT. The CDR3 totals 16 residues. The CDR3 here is CASSRTSGVRLETQYF. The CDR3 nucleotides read TGTGCCAGCAGTCGGACTAGCGGGGTGAGGTTGGAGACCCAGTACTTC.

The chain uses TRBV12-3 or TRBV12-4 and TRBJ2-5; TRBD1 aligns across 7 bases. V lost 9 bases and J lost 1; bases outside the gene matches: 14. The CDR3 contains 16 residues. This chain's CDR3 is CASSDPARDSQETQYF. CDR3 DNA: TGTGCCAGTAGTGATCCCGCCCGGGACAGCCAAGAGACCCAGTACTTC.

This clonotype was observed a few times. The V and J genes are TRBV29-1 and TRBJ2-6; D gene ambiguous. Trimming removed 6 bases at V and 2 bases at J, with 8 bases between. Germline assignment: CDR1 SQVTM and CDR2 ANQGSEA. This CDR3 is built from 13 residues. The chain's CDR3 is CSVDTTGANVLTF. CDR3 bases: TGCAGCGTAGACACTACTGGGGCCAACGTCCTGACTTTC.

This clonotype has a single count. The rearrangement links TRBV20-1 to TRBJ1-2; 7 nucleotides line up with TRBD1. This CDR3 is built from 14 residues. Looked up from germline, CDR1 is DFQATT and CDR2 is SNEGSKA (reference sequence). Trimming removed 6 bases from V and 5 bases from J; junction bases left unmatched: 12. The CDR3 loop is CSAEMGQRVYGYTF. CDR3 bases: TGCAGTGCAGAAATGGGACAGAGGGTATATGGCTACACCTTC.

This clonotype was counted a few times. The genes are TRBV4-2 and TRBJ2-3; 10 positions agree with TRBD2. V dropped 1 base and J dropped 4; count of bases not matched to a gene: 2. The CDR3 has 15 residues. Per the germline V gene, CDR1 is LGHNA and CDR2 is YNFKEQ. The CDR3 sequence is CASSQASGGADTQYF. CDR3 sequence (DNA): TGTGCCAGCAGCCAAGCTAGCGGGGGCGCAGATACGCAGTATTTT.

The chain's CDR3 is CASSTRLPGTTSTDTQYF. CDR3 sequence (DNA): TGTGCCAGCAGCACCCGACTCCCAGGAACTACTAGCACAGATACGCAGTATTTT. The chain employs TRBV6-2 or TRBV6-3 and TRBJ2-3; D not resolved. Germline assignment: CDR1 MNHEY and CDR2 SVGEGT. The CDR3 consists of 18 residues. Trimming stripped 6 bases from V and 0 bases from J, with 22 bases between.

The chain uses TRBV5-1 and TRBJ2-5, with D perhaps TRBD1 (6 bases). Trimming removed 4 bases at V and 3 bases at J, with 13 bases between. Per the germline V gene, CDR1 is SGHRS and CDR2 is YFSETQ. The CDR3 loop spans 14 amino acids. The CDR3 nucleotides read TGCGCCAGCAGCCTTACCAGGGGAGAAGAGACCCAGTACTTC. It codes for CASSLTRGEETQYF. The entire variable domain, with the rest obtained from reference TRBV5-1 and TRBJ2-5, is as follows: KAGVTQTPRYLIKTRGQQVTLSCSPISGHRSVSWYQQTPGQGLQFLFEYFSETQRNKGNFPGRFSGRQFSNSRSEMNVSTLELGDSALYLCASSLTRGEETQYFGPGTRLLVL.